This T cell receptor (beta chain) derives from a study of technical replicates of blood from a few donors. TCRdb keeps only in-frame clones here, not all; method: immunoSEQ multiplex PCR. The sample records about 84,000 clones, about 98% being singletons. Trimming removed 8 bases from V and 1 base from J, with 14 bases in between. The CDR3 is 14 amino acids. The germline CDR1 and CDR2 sequences are MNHNS and SASEGT. The sequenced material came from T cells isolated from PBMCs. This chain joins TRBV6-1 and TRBJ1-1; tentative D call: TRBD1 (5 bases). The clonotype comes from a human donor in good health. The CDR3 DNA sequence: TGTGCCAGCCTCCAGGGCAGGGCGAACACTGAAGCTTTCTTT. Its translation: CASLQGRANTEAFF.